Listed below are T cell receptor beta chains from one sample, sequenced in a study of blood T cell repertoires in COVID-19. Data came from immunoSEQ multiplex PCR; TCRdb stores just in-frame clones and leaves some out. The data show about 68,000 clones, around nine tenths seen once. The sequenced sample consisted of peripheral blood. The source of these receptors is a woman aged 50 to 65 with COVID-19, enrolled during active disease. Both conserved end residues are part of each CDR3. D genes are given only for firm matches. Rows may omit the clone size; those that give it use once, few, many or a size class.

v_gene: TRBV7-9
j_gene: TRBJ2-7
abundance: -
d_gene: -
CDR3aa: CASSLDFGHNSYEQYF
CDR3nt: TGTGCCAGCAGCTTAGACTTTGGACATAACTCCTACGAGCAGTACTTC

v_gene: TRBV4-1
j_gene: TRBJ2-7
abundance: -
d_gene: TRBD2
CDR3aa: CASSPGTSGRSYEQYF
CDR3nt: TGCGCCAGCAGCCCGGGGACTAGCGGGAGATCCTACGAGCAGTACTTC

v_gene: TRBV3-1/TRBV3-2
j_gene: TRBJ2-5
abundance: -
d_gene: TRBD2
CDR3aa: CASSQGGRVETQYF
CDR3nt: TGTGCCAGCAGCCAAGGTGGGAGGGTAGAGACCCAGTACTTC

v_gene: TRBV18
j_gene: TRBJ2-1
abundance: -
d_gene: -
CDR3aa: CASSPRDLPLSEQFF
CDR3nt: TGTGCCAGCTCACCACGAGACTTACCCCTCTCGGAGCAGTTCTTC

v_gene: TRBV5-5
j_gene: TRBJ1-6
abundance: -
d_gene: -
CDR3aa: CASSFIRQGLETLHF
CDR3nt: TGTGCCAGCAGCTTTATAAGGCAGGGCCTTGAGACCCTCCACTTT

v_gene: TRBV4-1
j_gene: TRBJ1-4
abundance: once
d_gene: -
CDR3aa: CASSPNKGASNEKLFF
CDR3nt: TGCGCCAGCAGCCCCAATAAAGGGGCGTCTAATGAAAAACTGTTTTTT

v_gene: TRBV18
j_gene: TRBJ1-1
abundance: -
d_gene: -
CDR3aa: CASSLTLDTEAFF
CDR3nt: TGTGCCAGCTCACTTACTTTAGACACTGAAGCTTTCTTT

v_gene: TRBV19
j_gene: TRBJ2-4
abundance: -
d_gene: TRBD1
CDR3aa: CASALGTEGNIQYF
CDR3nt: TGTGCCAGTGCCTTGGGGACAGAGGGTAACATTCAGTACTTC

v_gene: TRBV5-1
j_gene: TRBJ2-5
abundance: -
d_gene: TRBD1
CDR3aa: CASSNRGQETQYF
CDR3nt: TGCGCCAGCAGCAACAGGGGACAAGAGACCCAGTACTTC

v_gene: TRBV7-8
j_gene: TRBJ2-2
abundance: -
d_gene: TRBD2
CDR3aa: CASLPAGGLNTGELFF
CDR3nt: TGTGCCAGCCTACCAGCGGGAGGGTTGAACACCGGGGAGCTGTTTTTT